The TCR beta chain described here comes from a study of T cell responses to AZD1222 COVID-19 vaccine. Broader study findings: Donors, mostly white British, included more females; clonal diversity was possibly underestimated. Researchers report vaccine-associated CD4 TCRs spanning spike, with dominance at 160-218 and 743-854.

Regarding this clone: Its antigen is not identified.

Only in-frame clones appear in the TCRdb table, and some are missing; sequencing was by immunoSEQ multiplex PCR. Among 130,000 to 150,000 clones, 82% were seen once, and the ten largest hold 4.1%. The clonotype comes from an adult in good health. The sequences come from peripheral blood, collected on day 0 of MenACWY control vaccination.

As DNA, the CDR3 is TGTGCCACCAGCAGAGATTGGGGTGGGGAGCAGTACTTC. Amino acids: CATSRDWGGEQYF. The chain couples TRBV15 to TRBJ2-7; no clear D gene. V lost 0 bases, J lost 7 bases, and 10 bases lay in between. The CDR3 runs to 13 residues. Germline V CDR1 and CDR2: LNHNV, YYDKDF (reference sequence).